The 3 T cell receptor beta chains listed next were all sequenced from one sample in a study of blood T cells in healthy people across ages. Primers used in a second PCR of about 6 to 11 cycles were a sample-barcoded 5' primer and a J-beta primer mix. Each CDR3 protein is one row after TCRdb ran MiXCR on the 5' RACE reads. The sample comprises around 1.5 million distinct CDR3 sequences, approximately 32% of which are singletons, and about 11% rests with the top ten. The sequenced material came from blood. Receptor source: a woman aged 25 to 39 in good health.

The chain recombines TRBV28 with TRBJ1-2; maybe TRBD1 (5 bases). Trimming took 10 bases from V and 3 from J, leaving 15 bases between them. Germline-derived CDR1 and CDR2 are MDHEN and SYDVKM. The CDR3 has 13 residues. The CDR3 loop reads CAISRDWDYGYTF. In nucleotides, the CDR3 is TGTGCCATCTCCCGGGACTGGGACTATGGCTACACCTTC.

The chain combines TRBV7-6 with TRBJ2-5; 9 bases are a match to TRBD1. The CDR3 loop spans 16 amino acids. After removal of 5 bases from V and 3 bases from J, the junction contained 10 bases not matched to a gene. CDR1 is SGHVS and CDR2 is FNYEAQ in the germline V gene. CDR3 sequence (DNA): TGTGCCAGCAGCCGAACCGGGACAGGGAGAGAAGAGACCCAGTACTTC. This codes for CASSRTGTGREETQYF.

Regarding this clonotype: Given a much more abundant clone one base away, this may be a read error. The DNA for the CDR3 is TGTGCCAGCAGCTTAGACGGGAGTACCTACAATGAGCGGTTCTTC. It translates to CASSLDGSTYNERFF. The chain has TRBV7-3 and TRBJ2-1; possible D gene TRBD2, 6 bases. The germline CDR1 and CDR2 sequences are SGHTA and FQGTGA. The CDR3 loop spans 15 amino acids. Full variable domain (rest looked up from reference TRBV7-3 and TRBJ2-1): GAGVSQTPSNKVTEKGKYVELRCDPISGHTALYWYRQSLGQGPEFLIYFQGTGAADDSGLPNDRFFAVRPEGSVSTLKIQRTERGDSAVYLCASSLDGSTYNERFFGPGTRLTVL.